This T cell receptor beta chain was captured in a study of post-analysis software for immune sequencing data. Overall study: Included courses were relapsing-remitting and secondary progressive multiple sclerosis; progressive-relapsing multiple sclerosis was also included.

Of note for this clonotype: The antigen is unknown. One end of the junction fails to match germline, which may point to a read error.

Unique molecular identifiers were built into the TCR beta cDNA libraries. A single record per CDR3 protein comes from TCRdb applying MiXCR to the PCR reads. The sample consists of roughly 570,000 distinct CDR3 sequences, around 31% of them appearing once. This CDR3 has 13 amino acids. Germline-derived CDR1 and CDR2 are SGHDN and FVKESK. Broader study findings: Five or six TRBV segments, TRBV5-6, TRBV5-1 and TRBV20-1 among them, were found more frequent in patients than controls. Versus controls, multiple sclerosis patients showed significantly lower diversity (normalized Chao1).

This sequence was found in a girl younger than 18 with multiple sclerosis. The rearrangement joins TRBV14 to TRBJ2-5; D gene unclear. The sample comprised blood. The chain's CDR3 is CASSRGSAETRYF. The CDR3 coding sequence is TGTGCCAGCAGCCGAGGATCGGCAGAGACCCGGTACTTC. Full variable domain (missing parts from reference TRBV14 and TRBJ2-5): EAGVTQFPSHSVIEKGQTVTLRCDPISGHDNLYWYRRVMGKEIKFLLHFVKESKQDESGMPNNRFLAERTGGTYSTLKVQPAELEDSGVYFCASSRGSAETRYFGPGTRLLVL.